What follows describes a single TCR beta chain. The antigen is undetermined. Here immunoSEQ multiplex PCR was the method, and the copy in TCRdb shows in-frame clones only, minus some. This repertoire shows around 150,000 clones, around 82% found once; its top ten account for about a tenth. This sample is part of a study of cytomegalovirus exposure and HLA in healthy donors. General study findings and limits: Reports showed the classifier diagnosing cytomegalovirus status with high specificity and sensitivity.

V was cut by 4 bases and J by 1 base, with 18 bases left in between. This CDR3 has 17 residues. Germline values: CDR1 MGHRA, CDR2 YSYEKL. V usage is TRBV4-1 and J usage is TRBJ2-3, with TRBD1 as a possible D gene (5 bases). The sequencing input was PBMCs. The receptor was derived from a man aged 30 to 39 in good health and CMV-seropositive. The CDR3, as DNA: TGCGCCAGCAGCCGCGGCCAGGGTCGTTTGGGCACAGATACGCAGTATTTT. It translates to CASSRGQGRLGTDTQYF.